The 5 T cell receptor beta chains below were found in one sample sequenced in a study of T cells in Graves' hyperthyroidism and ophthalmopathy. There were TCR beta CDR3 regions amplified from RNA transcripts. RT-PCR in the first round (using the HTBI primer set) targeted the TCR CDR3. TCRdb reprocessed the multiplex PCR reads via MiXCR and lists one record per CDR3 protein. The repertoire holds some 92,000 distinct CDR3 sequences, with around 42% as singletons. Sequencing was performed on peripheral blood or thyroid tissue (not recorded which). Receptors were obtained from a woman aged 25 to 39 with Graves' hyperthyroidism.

As DNA, the CDR3 is TGTGCCAGCAGCTTCGGGACTAGCGGGAGAGAGACCCAGTACTTC. As protein: CASSFGTSGRETQYF. The chain couples TRBV5-4 to TRBJ2-5, with TRBD2 matching over 14 bases. The V and J ends lost 2 bases and 4 bases, in that order; junction bases with no gene match: 1. The CDR3 runs to 15 residues. The germline CDR1 and CDR2 sequences are SGHNT and YYREEE (reference sequence).

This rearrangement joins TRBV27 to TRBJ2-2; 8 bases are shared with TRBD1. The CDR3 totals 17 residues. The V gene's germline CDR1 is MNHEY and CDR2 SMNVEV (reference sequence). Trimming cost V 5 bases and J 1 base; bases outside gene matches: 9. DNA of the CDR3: TGTGCCAGCAGTCCTCCGGTTGGGACAGGGAACACCGGGGAGCTGTTTTTT. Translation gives CASSPPVGTGNTGELFF.

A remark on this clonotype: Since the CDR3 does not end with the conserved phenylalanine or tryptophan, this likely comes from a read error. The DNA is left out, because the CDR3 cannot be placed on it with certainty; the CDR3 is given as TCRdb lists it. This chain's CDR3 is CASSLTSGDTGELCA. The chain joins TRBV28 to TRBJ2-2; the table's D call, TRBD2, was not checked against the DNA. CDR1 MDHEN and CDR2 SYDVKM come from the germline V gene. From its first to its last residue, the CDR3 has 15 amino acids.

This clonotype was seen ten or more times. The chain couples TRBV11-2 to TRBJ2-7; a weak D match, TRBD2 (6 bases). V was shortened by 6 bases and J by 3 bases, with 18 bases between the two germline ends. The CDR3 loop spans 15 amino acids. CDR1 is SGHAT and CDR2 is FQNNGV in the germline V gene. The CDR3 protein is CASSHRDFPLYEQYF. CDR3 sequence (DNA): TGTGCCAGCAGTCACCGGGACTTTCCTCTCTACGAGCAGTACTTC.

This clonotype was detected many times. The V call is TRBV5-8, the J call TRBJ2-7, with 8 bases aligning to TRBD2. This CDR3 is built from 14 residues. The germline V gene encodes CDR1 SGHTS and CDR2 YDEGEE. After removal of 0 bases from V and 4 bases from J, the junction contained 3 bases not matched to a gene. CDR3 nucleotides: TGTGCCAGCAGCTTGGCCGCGGGGGGATACGAGCAGTACTTC. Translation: CASSLAAGGYEQYF. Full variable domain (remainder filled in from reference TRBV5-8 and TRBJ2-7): EAGVTQSPTHLIKTRGQQATLRCSPISGHTSVYWYQQALGLGLQFLLWYDEGEERNRGNFPPRFSGRQFPNYSSELNVNALELEDSALYLCASSLAAGGYEQYFGPGTRLTVT.